Each of the 2 T cell receptor beta chains below was sequenced from the same sample in a study of T cell repertoires in cytomegalovirus infection. TCRdb analysed the reads with MiXCR anew, one entry per CDR3 protein. The sample carries approximately 260,000 distinct CDR3 sequences, 17% recorded once. The sequenced sample consisted of CD8+ T cells from PBMCs. The receptor set was obtained from a human donor in good health (CMV status not recorded). Some clones in this sample may be carry-over from other donors' samples.

This sequence joins TRBV20-1 and TRBJ2-1, with 8 bases aligning to TRBD2. The CDR3 totals 15 residues. With V trimmed by 1 base and J by 1 base, 3 bases remained unmatched. In germline, CDR1 is DFQATT, CDR2 SNEGSKA (reference sequence). For the CDR3, the DNA is TGCAGTGCTAGAGGACTAGCGAATTCCTACAATGAGCAGTTCTTC. This codes for CSARGLANSYNEQFF.

The genes are TRBV11-2 and TRBJ2-7; D gene ambiguous. V lost 1 base and J 2 bases, leaving 12 bases between the germline ends. The CDR3 spans 15 residues. Germline V gene data show CDR1 as SGHAT and CDR2 as FQNNGV. CDR3 amino acids: CASSLVGEGTYEQYF. DNA of the CDR3: TGTGCCAGCAGCTTAGTCGGCGAAGGTACCTACGAGCAGTACTTC.